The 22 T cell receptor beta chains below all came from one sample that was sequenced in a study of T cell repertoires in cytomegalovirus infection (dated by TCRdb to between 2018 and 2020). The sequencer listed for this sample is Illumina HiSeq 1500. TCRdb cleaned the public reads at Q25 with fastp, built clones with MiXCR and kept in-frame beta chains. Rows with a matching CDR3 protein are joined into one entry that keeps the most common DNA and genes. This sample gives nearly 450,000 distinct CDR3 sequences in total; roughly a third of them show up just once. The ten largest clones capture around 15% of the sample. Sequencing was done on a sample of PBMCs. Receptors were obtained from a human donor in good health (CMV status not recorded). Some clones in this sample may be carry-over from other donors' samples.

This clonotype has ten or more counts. The CDR3 DNA reads TGTGCCAGCAGCTTAGCCCTCATTGGGACGGGGAACACTGAAGCTTTCTTT. Translation gives CASSLALIGTGNTEAFF. The chain couples TRBV7-2 to TRBJ1-1; TRBD1 might be the D (5 bases). This CDR3 comprises 17 residues. Germline CDR1 is SGHTA and CDR2 is FQGNSA. Trimming shortened V by 0 bases and J by 1 base, and 15 bases separated the two germline ends.

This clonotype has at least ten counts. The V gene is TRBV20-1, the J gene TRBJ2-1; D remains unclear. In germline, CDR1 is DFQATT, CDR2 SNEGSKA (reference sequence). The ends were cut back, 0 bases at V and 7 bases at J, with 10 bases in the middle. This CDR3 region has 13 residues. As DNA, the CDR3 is TGCAGTGCTAGAGATTTGAGAGGAAATGAGCAGTTCTTC. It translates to CSARDLRGNEQFF.

Here the CDR3 DNA reads TGTGCCAGTGGAAATCCGGGACAGGGTTCTCGCATCTCTGGGGCCAACGTCCTGACTTTC. Translation: CASGNPGQGSRISGANVLTF. The chain combines TRBV19 with TRBJ2-6; 9 bases line up with TRBD1. Trimming took 8 bases from V and 0 from J; bases not matched to a gene: 17. The germline V gene encodes CDR1 LNHDA and CDR2 SQIVND (reference sequence). The CDR3 loop spans 20 amino acids.

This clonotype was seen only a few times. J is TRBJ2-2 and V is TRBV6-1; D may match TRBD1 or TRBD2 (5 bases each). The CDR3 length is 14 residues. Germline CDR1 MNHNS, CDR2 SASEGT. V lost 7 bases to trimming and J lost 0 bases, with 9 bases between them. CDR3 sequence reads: CASTPGPNTGELFF. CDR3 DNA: TGTGCCAGCACTCCGGGACCGAACACCGGGGAGCTGTTTTTT.

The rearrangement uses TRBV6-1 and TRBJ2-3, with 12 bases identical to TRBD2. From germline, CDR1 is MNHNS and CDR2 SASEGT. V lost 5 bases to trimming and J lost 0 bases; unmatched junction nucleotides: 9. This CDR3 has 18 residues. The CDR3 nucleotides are TGTGCCAGCAGTACTCCTAGCGGGGGGGGACTTAGCACAGATACGCAGTATTTT. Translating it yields CASSTPSGGGLSTDTQYF.

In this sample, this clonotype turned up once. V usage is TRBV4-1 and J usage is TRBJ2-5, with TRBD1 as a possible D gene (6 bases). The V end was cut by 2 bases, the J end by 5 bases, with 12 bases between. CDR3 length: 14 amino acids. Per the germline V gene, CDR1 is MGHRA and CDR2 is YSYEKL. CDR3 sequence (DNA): TGCGCCAGCAGCCAACGGGACAATCGGGAGACCCAGTACTTC. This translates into CASSQRDNRETQYF.

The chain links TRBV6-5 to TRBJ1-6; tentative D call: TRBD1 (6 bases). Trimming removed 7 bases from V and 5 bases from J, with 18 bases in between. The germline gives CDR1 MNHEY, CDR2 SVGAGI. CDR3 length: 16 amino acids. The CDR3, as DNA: TGTGCCAGCACCTACAGGGACCGTCTTCATAATTCACCCCTCCACTTT. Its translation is CASTYRDRLHNSPLHF.

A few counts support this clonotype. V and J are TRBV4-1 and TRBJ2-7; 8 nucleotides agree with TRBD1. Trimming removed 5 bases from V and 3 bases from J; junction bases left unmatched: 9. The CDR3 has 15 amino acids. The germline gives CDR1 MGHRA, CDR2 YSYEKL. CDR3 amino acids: CASSSGQGPNYEQYF. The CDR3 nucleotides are TGCGCCAGCAGCTCCGGACAGGGCCCTAACTACGAGCAGTACTTC.

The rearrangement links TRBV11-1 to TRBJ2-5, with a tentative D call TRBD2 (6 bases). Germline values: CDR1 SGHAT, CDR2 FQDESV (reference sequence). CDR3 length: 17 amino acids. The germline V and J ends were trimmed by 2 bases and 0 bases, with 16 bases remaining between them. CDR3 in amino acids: CASSLKSDRENQETQYF. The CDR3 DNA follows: TGTGCCAGCAGCTTAAAATCGGATCGGGAGAACCAAGAGACCCAGTACTTC.

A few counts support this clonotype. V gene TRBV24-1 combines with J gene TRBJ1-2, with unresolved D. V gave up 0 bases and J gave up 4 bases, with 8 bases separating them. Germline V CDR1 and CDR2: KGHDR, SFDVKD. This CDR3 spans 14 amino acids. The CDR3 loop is CATSDLQQSYGYTF. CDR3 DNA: TGTGCCACCAGTGATTTGCAACAGTCCTATGGCTACACCTTC.

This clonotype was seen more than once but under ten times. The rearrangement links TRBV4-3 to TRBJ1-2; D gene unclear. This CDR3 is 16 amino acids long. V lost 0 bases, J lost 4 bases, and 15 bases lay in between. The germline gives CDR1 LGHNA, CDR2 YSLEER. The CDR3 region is CASSQDHTLRGYGYTF. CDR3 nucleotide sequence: TGCGCCAGCAGCCAAGACCACACCCTACGGGGCTATGGCTACACCTTC.

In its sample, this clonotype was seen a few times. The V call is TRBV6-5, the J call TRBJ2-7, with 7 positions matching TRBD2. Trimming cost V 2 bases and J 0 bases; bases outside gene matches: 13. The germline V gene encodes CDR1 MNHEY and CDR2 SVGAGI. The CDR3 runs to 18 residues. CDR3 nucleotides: TGTGCCAGCAGTTACCCCTCCCCGGCTAGCGGAGCCTCCTACGAGCAGTACTTC. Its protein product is CASSYPSPASGASYEQYF.

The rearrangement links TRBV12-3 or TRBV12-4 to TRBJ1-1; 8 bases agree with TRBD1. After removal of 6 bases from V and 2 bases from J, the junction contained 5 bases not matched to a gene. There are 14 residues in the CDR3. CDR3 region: CASRTTGGNTEAFF. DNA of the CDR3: TGTGCCAGCAGGACTACAGGGGGTAACACTGAAGCTTTCTTT.

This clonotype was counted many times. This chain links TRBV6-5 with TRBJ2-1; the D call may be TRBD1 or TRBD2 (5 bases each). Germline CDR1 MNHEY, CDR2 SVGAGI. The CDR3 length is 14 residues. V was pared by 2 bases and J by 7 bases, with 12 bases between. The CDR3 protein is CASSYAGRANEQFF. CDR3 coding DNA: TGTGCCAGCAGTTACGCGGGCAGGGCGAATGAGCAGTTCTTC.

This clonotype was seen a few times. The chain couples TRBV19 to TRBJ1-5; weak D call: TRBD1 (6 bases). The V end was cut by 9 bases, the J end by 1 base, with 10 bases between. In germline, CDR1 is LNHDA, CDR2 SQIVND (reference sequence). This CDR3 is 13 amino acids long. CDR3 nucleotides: TGTGCCAGCGCCGGGACAAGCAATCAGCCCCAGCATTTT. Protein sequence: CASAGTSNQPQHF.

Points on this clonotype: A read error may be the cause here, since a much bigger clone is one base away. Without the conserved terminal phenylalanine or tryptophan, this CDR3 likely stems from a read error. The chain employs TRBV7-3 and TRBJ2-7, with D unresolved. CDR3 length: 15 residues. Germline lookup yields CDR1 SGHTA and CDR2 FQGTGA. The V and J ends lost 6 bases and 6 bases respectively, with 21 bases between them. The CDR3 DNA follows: TGTGCCAGCAGTTCCGGCGAGTCTAGGGTCTCCGAGCAGTACTTA. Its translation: CASSSGESRVSEQYL.

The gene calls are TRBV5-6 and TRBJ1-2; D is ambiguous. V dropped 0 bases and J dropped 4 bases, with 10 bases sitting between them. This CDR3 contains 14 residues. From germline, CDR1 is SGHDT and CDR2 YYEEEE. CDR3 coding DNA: TGTGCCAGCAGCTTGGGTGCAGGATCCTATGGCTACACCTTC. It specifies CASSLGAGSYGYTF.

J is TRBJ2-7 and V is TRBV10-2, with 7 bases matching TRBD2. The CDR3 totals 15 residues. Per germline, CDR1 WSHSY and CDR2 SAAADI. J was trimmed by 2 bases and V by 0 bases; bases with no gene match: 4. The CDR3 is CASSESKAGPYEQYF. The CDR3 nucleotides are TGCGCCAGCAGTGAGTCGAAAGCGGGGCCCTACGAGCAGTACTTC.

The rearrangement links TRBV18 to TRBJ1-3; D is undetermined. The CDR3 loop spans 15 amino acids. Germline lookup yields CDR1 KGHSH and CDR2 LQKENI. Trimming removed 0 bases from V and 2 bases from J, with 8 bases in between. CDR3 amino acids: CASSPPGKTGNTIYF. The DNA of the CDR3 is TGTGCCAGCTCACCACCGGGCAAGACTGGAAACACCATATATTTT.

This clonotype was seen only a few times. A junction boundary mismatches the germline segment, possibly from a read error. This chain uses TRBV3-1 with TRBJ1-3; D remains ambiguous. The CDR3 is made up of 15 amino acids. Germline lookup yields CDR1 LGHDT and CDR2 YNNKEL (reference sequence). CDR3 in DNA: TGTGCCAGCAGCCAAGTGCGTTCACAGAGGAACACTATATATTTT. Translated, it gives CASSQVRSQRNTIYF.

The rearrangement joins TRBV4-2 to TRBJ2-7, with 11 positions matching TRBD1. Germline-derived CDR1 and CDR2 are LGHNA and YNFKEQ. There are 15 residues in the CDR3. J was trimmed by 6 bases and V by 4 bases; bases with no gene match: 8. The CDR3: CASSLGTGGSSEQYF. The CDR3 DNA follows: TGTGCCAGCAGCCTTGGGACAGGGGGATCGAGCGAGCAGTACTTC.

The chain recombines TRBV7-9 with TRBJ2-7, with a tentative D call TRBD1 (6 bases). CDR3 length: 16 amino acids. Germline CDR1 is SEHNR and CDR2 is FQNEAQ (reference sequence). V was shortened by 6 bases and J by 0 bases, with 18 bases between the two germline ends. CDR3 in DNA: TGTGCCAGCAGTCATACAGGGACCCCTCTCTCCTACGAGCAGTACTTC. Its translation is CASSHTGTPLSYEQYF.